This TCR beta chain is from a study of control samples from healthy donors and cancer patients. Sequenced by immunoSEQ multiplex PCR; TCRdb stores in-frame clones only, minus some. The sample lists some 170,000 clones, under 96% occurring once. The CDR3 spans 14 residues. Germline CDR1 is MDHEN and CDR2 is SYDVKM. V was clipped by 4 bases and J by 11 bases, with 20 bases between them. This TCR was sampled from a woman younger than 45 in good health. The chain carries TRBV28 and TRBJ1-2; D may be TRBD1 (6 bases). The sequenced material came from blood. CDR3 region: CASSSPGRGGSYTF. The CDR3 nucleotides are TGTGCCAGCAGTTCCCCAGGCAGGGGTGGTAGTTACACCTTC.